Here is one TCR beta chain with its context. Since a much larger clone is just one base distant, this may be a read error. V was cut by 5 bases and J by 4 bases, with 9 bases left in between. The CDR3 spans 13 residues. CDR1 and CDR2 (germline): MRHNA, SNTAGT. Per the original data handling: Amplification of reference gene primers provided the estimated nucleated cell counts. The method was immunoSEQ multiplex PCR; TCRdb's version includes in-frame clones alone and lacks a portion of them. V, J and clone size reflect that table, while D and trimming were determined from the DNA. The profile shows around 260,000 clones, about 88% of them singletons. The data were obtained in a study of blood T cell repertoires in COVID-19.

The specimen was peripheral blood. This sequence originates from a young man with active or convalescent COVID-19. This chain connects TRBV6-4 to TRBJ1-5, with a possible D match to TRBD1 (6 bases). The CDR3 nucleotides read TGTGCCAGCAGTTCACAGGGAAATCAGCCCCAGCATTTT. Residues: CASSSQGNQPQHF.